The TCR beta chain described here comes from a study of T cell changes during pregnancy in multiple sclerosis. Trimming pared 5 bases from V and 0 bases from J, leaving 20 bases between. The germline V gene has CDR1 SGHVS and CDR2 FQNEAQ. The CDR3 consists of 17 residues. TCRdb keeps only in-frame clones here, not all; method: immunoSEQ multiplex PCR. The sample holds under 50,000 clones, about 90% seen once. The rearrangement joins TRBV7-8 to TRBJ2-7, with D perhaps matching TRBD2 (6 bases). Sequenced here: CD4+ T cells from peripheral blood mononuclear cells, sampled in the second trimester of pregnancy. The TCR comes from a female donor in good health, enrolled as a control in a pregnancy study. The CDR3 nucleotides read TGTGCCAGCAGCCCCAGGGCGGTCCGCGGGGACTCCTACGAGCAGTACTTC. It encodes CASSPRAVRGDSYEQYF.